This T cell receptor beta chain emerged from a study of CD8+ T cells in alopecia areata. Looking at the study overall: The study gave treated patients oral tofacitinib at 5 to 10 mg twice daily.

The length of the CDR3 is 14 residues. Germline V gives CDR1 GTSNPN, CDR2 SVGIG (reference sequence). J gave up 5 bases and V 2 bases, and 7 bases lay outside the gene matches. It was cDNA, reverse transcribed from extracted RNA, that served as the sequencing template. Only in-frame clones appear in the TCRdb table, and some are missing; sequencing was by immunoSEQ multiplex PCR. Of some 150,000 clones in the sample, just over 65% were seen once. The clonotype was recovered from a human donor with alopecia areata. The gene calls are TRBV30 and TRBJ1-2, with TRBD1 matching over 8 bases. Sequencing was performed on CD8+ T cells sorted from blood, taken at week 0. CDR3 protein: CAWSLIRQGYGYTF. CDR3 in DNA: TGTGCCTGGAGTCTGATAAGACAGGGGTATGGCTACACCTTC.